The 12 T cell receptor beta chains presented below share a single source sample, sequenced in a study of T cell repertoires in cytomegalovirus infection. From the reads, TCRdb called clonotypes with MiXCR, one entry per CDR3 protein. The sample lists about 220,000 distinct CDR3 sequences, 30% to 45% seen once, with more than 50% in the top ten. No antigen has been assigned to these receptors. This specimen consisted of CD8+ T cells from cultured PBMCs, obtained from culture after CMV antigen stimulation. Receptors were obtained from a human donor in good health (CMV status not recorded). Some clones in this sample may be carry-over from other donors' samples.

This clonotype was counted at least ten times. The chain employs TRBV3-1 and TRBJ2-4, with 7 nucleotides matching TRBD1. J gave up 10 bases and V 4 bases, and 10 bases lay outside the gene matches. Germline lookup yields CDR1 LGHDT and CDR2 YNNKEL (reference sequence). The CDR3 contains 14 residues. The CDR3 protein is CASSPYGARGIQYF. Here the CDR3 DNA reads TGTGCCAGCAGCCCATACGGGGCCAGGGGGATTCAGTACTTC.

J is TRBJ1-1 and V is TRBV19; 9 bases are a match to TRBD1. V lost 4 bases and J lost 5; bases outside the gene matches: 5. CDR3 length equals 14 residues. Looked up from germline, CDR1 is LNHDA and CDR2 is SQIVND (reference sequence). The CDR3 is CASSKPGTGTEAFF. The CDR3 DNA sequence: TGTGCCAGTAGTAAGCCAGGGACAGGGACTGAAGCTTTCTTT.

The V call is TRBV28, the J call TRBJ2-7, with TRBD1 identical over 7 bases. Germline trimming cut 5 bases from V and 1 base from J; bases unmatched to any gene: 8. The CDR3 is made up of 15 amino acids. Germline CDR1 is MDHEN and CDR2 is SYDVKM. CDR3 DNA sequence: TGTGCCAGCAGTCTCAGGGGGTGGGGGTCCTACGAGCAGTACTTC. Translating gives CASSLRGWGSYEQYF.

The V and J genes are TRBV7-6 and TRBJ2-7; TRBD2 might be the D (5 bases). V lost 4 bases to trimming and J lost 3 bases, with 10 bases between them. The germline CDR1 and CDR2 sequences are SGHVS and FNYEAQ. The CDR3 totals 13 residues. In DNA form, the CDR3 reads TGTGCCAGCAGCTCTACTAGTTTCTACGAGCAGTACTTC. It translates to CASSSTSFYEQYF.

The chain has TRBV6-6 and TRBJ1-5; D unresolved. Trimming took off 9 bases at V and 4 bases at J, with 16 bases between the two ends. The germline gives CDR1 MNHNY, CDR2 SVGAGI (reference sequence). This CDR3 region has 14 residues. CDR3 residues: CASHRFGRNQPQHF. Here the CDR3 DNA reads TGTGCCAGTCATAGATTCGGGAGGAATCAGCCCCAGCATTTT.

The chain recombines TRBV27 with TRBJ2-1; D may be TRBD2 (7 bases). Trimming took 5 bases from V and 2 from J, leaving 10 bases between them. Looked up from germline, CDR1 is MNHEY and CDR2 is SMNVEV (reference sequence). The CDR3 sequence is 14 residues long. Written as DNA, the CDR3 is TGTGCCAGCAGTAGGGGGGGCACCTACAATGAGCAGTTCTTC. It codes for CASSRGGTYNEQFF.

This clonotype came up many times. This rearrangement joins TRBV7-3 to TRBJ1-2, with D hard to call. Trimming removed 0 bases from V and 3 bases from J, with 8 bases in between. The CDR3 length is 14 residues. From germline, CDR1 is SGHTA and CDR2 FQGTGA. CDR3 nucleotides: TGTGCCAGCAGCTTAACTGCAGGAGACTATGGCTACACCTTC. Its translation is CASSLTAGDYGYTF.

In this sample, this clonotype turned up a few times. V gene TRBV20-1 combines with J gene TRBJ1-1; D not resolved. The CDR3 sequence is 12 residues long. Deletions cut 1 base from V and 7 bases from J, with 10 bases between. Germline V gene sequence: CDR1 DFQATT, CDR2 SNEGSKA (reference sequence). The CDR3, as DNA: TGCAGTGCTAGAGGTAACGGTGATGAAGCTTTCTTT. It yields the protein CSARGNGDEAFF.

The V call is TRBV7-8, the J call TRBJ1-1, with D hard to call. Germline loops: CDR1 SGHVS, CDR2 FQNEAQ. Trimming took off 8 bases at V and 1 base at J, with 11 bases between the two ends. This CDR3 has 13 amino acids. For the CDR3, the DNA is TGTGCCAGCGTTGAAGAGGGGAACACTGAAGCTTTCTTT. Residues: CASVEEGNTEAFF.

The chain uses TRBV7-9 and TRBJ2-1, with TRBD2 identical over 7 bases. V lost 5 bases to trimming and J lost 0 bases; unmatched junction nucleotides: 7. The germline gives CDR1 SEHNR, CDR2 FQNEAQ (reference sequence). The CDR3 covers 16 residues. CDR3 residues: CASSPRGLGSYNEQFF. CDR3 sequence (DNA): TGTGCCAGCAGCCCAAGAGGACTAGGCTCCTACAATGAGCAGTTCTTC.

The sample holds many counts of this clonotype. The rearrangement joins TRBV27 to TRBJ2-7; TRBD2 agrees at 9 bases. The CDR3 length is 16 residues. Germline V gene data show CDR1 as MNHEY and CDR2 as SMNVEV (reference sequence). V lost 5 bases to trimming and J lost 2 bases; unmatched junction nucleotides: 10. CDR3 DNA: TGTGCCAGCAGTCCTCGGGCTAGCGGGGCGGCCTACGAGCAGTACTTC. It is translated as CASSPRASGAAYEQYF.

This clonotype was picked up one time. The genes are TRBV6-2 or TRBV6-3 and TRBJ2-1, with 10 nucleotides matching TRBD2. The V gene's germline CDR1 is MNHEY and CDR2 SVGEGT. Unmatched junction bases numbered 8, after V lost 2 bases and J lost 10 bases. The CDR3 sequence is 15 residues long. CDR3 protein: CASSYGRTLAGEQFF. CDR3 bases: TGTGCCAGCAGTTACGGGAGAACACTAGCGGGGGAGCAGTTCTTC.